This TCR beta chain was obtained from a study of beta chain features in type 1 diabetes. This clone occurred a few times. Its antigen remains unidentified. Germline-derived CDR1 and CDR2 are SNHLY and FYNNEI. CDR3 length equals 12 residues. With 6 bases clipped from V and 14 bases from J, the junction kept 7 bases outside the gene matches. Study results and limitations: Researchers report that Type 1 diabetes patients had moderately but significantly shorter TCRB CDR3s across all four CD4+ subsets.

Expressed TCRB transcripts were sequenced after all isolated RNA was converted to cDNA. Only in-frame clones appear in the TCRdb table, and some are missing; sequencing was by immunoSEQ multiplex PCR. The sample lists approximately 270,000 clones; 14% were seen once. The sequenced sample was naive CD4+ T cells from blood. The V gene is TRBV2, the J gene TRBJ2-1; 10 bases agree with TRBD1. This receptor was obtained from a man aged 25-40 years with type 1 diabetes. The CDR3, as DNA: TGTGCCAGCAGAAGGGACAGGGGAGCTAAGTTCTTC. Translated, it gives CASRRDRGAKFF.